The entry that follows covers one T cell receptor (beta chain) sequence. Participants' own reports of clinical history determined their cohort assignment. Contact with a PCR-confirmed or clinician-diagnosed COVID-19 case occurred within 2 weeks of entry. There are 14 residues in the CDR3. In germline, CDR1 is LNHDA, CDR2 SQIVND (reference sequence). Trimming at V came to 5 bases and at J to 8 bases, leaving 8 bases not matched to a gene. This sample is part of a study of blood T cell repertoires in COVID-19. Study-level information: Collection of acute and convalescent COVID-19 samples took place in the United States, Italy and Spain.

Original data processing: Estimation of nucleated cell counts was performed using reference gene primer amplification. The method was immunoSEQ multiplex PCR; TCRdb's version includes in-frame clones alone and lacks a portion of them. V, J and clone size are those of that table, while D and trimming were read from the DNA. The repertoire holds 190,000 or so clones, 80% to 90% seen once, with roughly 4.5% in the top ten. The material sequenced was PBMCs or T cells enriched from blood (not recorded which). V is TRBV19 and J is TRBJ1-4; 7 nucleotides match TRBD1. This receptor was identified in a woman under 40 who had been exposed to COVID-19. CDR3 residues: CASSLQGLGEKLFF. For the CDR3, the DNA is TGTGCCAGTAGTTTACAGGGGTTGGGGGAAAAACTGTTTTTT.